The clone carrying this TCR beta chain appeared once. As originally analysed: Scientists estimated how many nucleated cells there were by amplifying reference gene primers. The repertoire was sequenced with immunoSEQ multiplex PCR; TCRdb's copy has only in-frame clones and lacks some. V and J calls and clone size are given by that table; D and trimming were obtained from the DNA. The sample lists roughly 22,000 clones, roughly four fifths occurring once. The sample belongs to a study of blood T cell repertoires in COVID-19. Across the study: The United States, Italy and Spain were the sources of the acute and convalescent COVID-19 samples. The analysed material was cDNA or gDNA that came from T cells, B-cell-depleted T cells, or PBMCs.

Germline V lookup: CDR1 LNHDA, CDR2 SQIVND (reference sequence). The CDR3 spans 17 residues. Trimming removed 10 bases from V and 2 bases from J; junction bases left unmatched: 16. The origin of this receptor is a human donor in a cohort sampled during active COVID-19. Material: peripheral blood. The chain combines TRBV19 with TRBJ2-2, with 7 nucleotides matching TRBD1. CDR3 residues: CATGLNRDSQNTGELFF. CDR3 DNA sequence: TGTGCCACCGGGCTTAATAGGGACAGCCAAAACACCGGGGAGCTGTTTTTT.